These T cell receptor beta chains were read from a single sample in a study of T cell responses to AZD1222 COVID-19 vaccine. Sequenced by immunoSEQ multiplex PCR; TCRdb stores in-frame clones only, minus some. The sample records tens of thousands of clones, around 88% being singletons. Sequences were derived from peripheral blood, sampled 28 days after the second AZD1222 dose. These receptors all come from an adult who received the AZD1222 COVID-19 vaccine. Each CDR3 is given with its conserved first and last residue. D genes are given only for firm matches. Rows may omit the clone size; those that give it use once, few, many or a size class.

abundance: -; d_gene: TRBD1; v_gene: TRBV28; j_gene: TRBJ1-6; CDR3nt: TGTGCCAGCAGTTTACAGGGGGCATCACCCCTCCACTTT; CDR3aa: CASSLQGASPLHF
abundance: -; d_gene: TRBD2; v_gene: TRBV2; j_gene: TRBJ2-7; CDR3nt: TGTGCCAGCGTTCTCGATAATAGCGGGGGATCATACGAGCAGTACTTC; CDR3aa: CASVLDNSGGSYEQYF
abundance: -; d_gene: -; v_gene: TRBV5-1; j_gene: TRBJ2-5; CDR3nt: TGCGCCAGCAGCGGGGAAGAGACCCAGTACTTC; CDR3aa: CASSGEETQYF
abundance: -; d_gene: -; v_gene: TRBV27; j_gene: TRBJ1-4; CDR3nt: TGTGCCAGCACGGGACAAGCAACTAATGAAAAACTGTTTTTT; CDR3aa: CASTGQATNEKLFF
abundance: -; d_gene: -; v_gene: TRBV27; j_gene: TRBJ2-1; CDR3nt: TGTGCCAGCAGCCCATGGGGCGCTCGAGGAAATGAGCAGTTCTTC; CDR3aa: CASSPWGARGNEQFF
abundance: -; d_gene: -; v_gene: TRBV5-1; j_gene: TRBJ1-4; CDR3nt: TGCGCCAGCAGCGCTACAGCAACTAATGAAAAACTGTTTTTT; CDR3aa: CASSATATNEKLFF
abundance: -; d_gene: -; v_gene: TRBV5-1; j_gene: TRBJ2-1; CDR3nt: TGCGCCAGCAGCCCCTTGGGCGGGCCCGCCTACAATGAGCAGTTCTTC; CDR3aa: CASSPLGGPAYNEQFF
abundance: -; d_gene: -; v_gene: TRBV19; j_gene: TRBJ1-2; CDR3nt: TGTGCCAGTAGTATAGTGCCCGGTCGGACCTATGGCTACACCTTC; CDR3aa: CASSIVPGRTYGYTF
abundance: -; d_gene: -; v_gene: TRBV29-1; j_gene: TRBJ1-1; CDR3nt: TGCAGCGTTGAACCCGGGGCTAAGAACACTGAAGCTTTCTTT; CDR3aa: CSVEPGAKNTEAFF
abundance: once; d_gene: -; v_gene: TRBV5-8; j_gene: TRBJ2-4; CDR3nt: TGTGCCAGCCCCCCCGAAGCCAAAAACATTCAGTACTTC; CDR3aa: CASPPEAKNIQYF
abundance: -; d_gene: -; v_gene: TRBV7-3; j_gene: TRBJ2-7; CDR3nt: TGTGCCAGCAGCTCTGGCAGTACCTCCGGCGGGAATGTCGAGCAGTACTTC; CDR3aa: CASSSGSTSGGNVEQYF
abundance: -; d_gene: TRBD1; v_gene: TRBV5-1; j_gene: TRBJ1-1; CDR3nt: TGCGCCAGCACCCTGACCCGGGACAGCCCTGAAGCTTTCTTT; CDR3aa: CASTLTRDSPEAFF
abundance: -; d_gene: -; v_gene: TRBV19; j_gene: TRBJ1-1; CDR3nt: TGTGCCAGTAGTACAGACATGAACACTGAAGCTTTCTTT; CDR3aa: CASSTDMNTEAFF
abundance: -; d_gene: -; v_gene: TRBV11-2; j_gene: TRBJ2-3; CDR3nt: TGTGCCAGCACACGTTCCACTATTCGCACAGATACGCAGTATTTT; CDR3aa: CASTRSTIRTDTQYF
abundance: -; d_gene: TRBD1; v_gene: TRBV18; j_gene: TRBJ2-7; CDR3nt: TGTGCCAGCTCACCAGGGGACAGAGCCTCAGTCGAGCAGTACTTC; CDR3aa: CASSPGDRASVEQYF
abundance: -; d_gene: -; v_gene: TRBV18; j_gene: TRBJ2-1; CDR3nt: TGTGCCAGCTCACCACGGGGGGACCTTGGTGAGCAGTTCTTC; CDR3aa: CASSPRGDLGEQFF
abundance: -; d_gene: -; v_gene: TRBV29-1; j_gene: TRBJ1-2; CDR3nt: TGCAGCGTTGAAAATATGGGGGGCGGCTACACCTTC; CDR3aa: CSVENMGGGYTF
abundance: once; d_gene: -; v_gene: TRBV2; j_gene: TRBJ2-5; CDR3nt: TGTGCCAGCACAGGGGAGGGGGAGACCCAGTACTTC; CDR3aa: CASTGEGETQYF
abundance: -; d_gene: -; v_gene: TRBV11-2; j_gene: TRBJ2-1; CDR3nt: TGTGCCAGCAGCCTTACCGGGACGGGGACCTACAATGAGCAGTTCTTC; CDR3aa: CASSLTGTGTYNEQFF
abundance: -; d_gene: -; v_gene: TRBV27; j_gene: TRBJ1-1; CDR3nt: TGTGCCAGCAGTTCCACCCCCCCGGGCTATGAAGCTTTCTTT; CDR3aa: CASSSTPPGYEAFF
abundance: -; d_gene: -; v_gene: TRBV3-1/TRBV3-2; j_gene: TRBJ1-4; CDR3nt: TGTGCCAGCAGCCAAGTCATAGGTACTAATGAAAAACTGTTTTTT; CDR3aa: CASSQVIGTNEKLFF
abundance: -; d_gene: -; v_gene: TRBV5-1; j_gene: TRBJ1-5; CDR3nt: TGCGCCAGCAGCTCCCAGGGTTTCAATCAGCCCCAGCATTTT; CDR3aa: CASSSQGFNQPQHF
abundance: -; d_gene: -; v_gene: TRBV19; j_gene: TRBJ2-7; CDR3nt: TGTGCCAGTAGTATAGAGAAGGGGCGAGAGCAGTACTTC; CDR3aa: CASSIEKGREQYF
abundance: -; d_gene: TRBD2; v_gene: TRBV28; j_gene: TRBJ2-7; CDR3nt: TGTGCCAGCAGTTTCATTAGGACTAGCACCTACGAGCAGTACTTC; CDR3aa: CASSFIRTSTYEQYF
abundance: -; d_gene: -; v_gene: TRBV5-6; j_gene: TRBJ1-2; CDR3nt: TGTGCCAGCAGCTCATCCCTCGACACCGTTAACTATGGCTACACCTTC; CDR3aa: CASSSSLDTVNYGYTF
abundance: -; d_gene: TRBD1; v_gene: TRBV9; j_gene: TRBJ1-4; CDR3nt: TGTGCCAGCAGCGCCGGAACAGGGGGCTGGGGTGAAAAACTGTTTTTT; CDR3aa: CASSAGTGGWGEKLFF
abundance: -; d_gene: TRBD1; v_gene: TRBV5-1; j_gene: TRBJ1-2; CDR3nt: TGCGCCAGCAGCGACGACAGGGGCTATGGCTACACCTTC; CDR3aa: CASSDDRGYGYTF
abundance: -; d_gene: -; v_gene: TRBV2; j_gene: TRBJ2-3; CDR3nt: TGTGCCAGCAGTGAACAGGGAACTAGCACAGATACGCAGTATTTT; CDR3aa: CASSEQGTSTDTQYF
abundance: once; d_gene: -; v_gene: TRBV7-9; j_gene: TRBJ1-2; CDR3nt: TGTGCCAGCAGCCCCTCGGGGGTCGCGGATGGCTACACCTTC; CDR3aa: CASSPSGVADGYTF
abundance: -; d_gene: TRBD1; v_gene: TRBV7-9; j_gene: TRBJ2-5; CDR3nt: TGTGCCAGCAGCGACCGAGGACAGGGCTCAGAGACCCAGTACTTC; CDR3aa: CASSDRGQGSETQYF
abundance: few; d_gene: TRBD2; v_gene: TRBV6-2/TRBV6-3; j_gene: TRBJ2-7; CDR3nt: TGTGCCAGCAGTTCGGCGGGGGGGTGGACCTACGAGCAGTACTTC; CDR3aa: CASSSAGGWTYEQYF
abundance: -; d_gene: TRBD1; v_gene: TRBV24-1; j_gene: TRBJ2-1; CDR3nt: TGTGCCACCAGCTACAGGGGGCCCGGAGTAAATGAGCAGTTCTTC; CDR3aa: CATSYRGPGVNEQFF
abundance: -; d_gene: -; v_gene: TRBV18; j_gene: TRBJ1-1; CDR3nt: TGTGCCAGCTCACCACAGACAATGAACACTGAAGCTTTCTTT; CDR3aa: CASSPQTMNTEAFF
abundance: -; d_gene: -; v_gene: TRBV7-8; j_gene: TRBJ2-4; CDR3nt: TGTGCCAGCAGCCCACGGACCGAAAACATTCAGTACTTC; CDR3aa: CASSPRTENIQYF
abundance: -; d_gene: -; v_gene: TRBV7-2; j_gene: TRBJ2-3; CDR3nt: TGTGCCAGCAGCTTAGGGACTCCCACAGATACGCAGTATTTT; CDR3aa: CASSLGTPTDTQYF
abundance: -; d_gene: -; v_gene: TRBV7-9; j_gene: TRBJ1-2; CDR3nt: TGTGCCAGCAGCCAGACGGATCGAGAAGATGGCTACACCTTC; CDR3aa: CASSQTDREDGYTF
abundance: -; d_gene: -; v_gene: TRBV19; j_gene: TRBJ2-7; CDR3nt: TGTGCCAGTAGGGACGGTACGGAATACGAGCAGTACTTC; CDR3aa: CASRDGTEYEQYF
abundance: -; d_gene: TRBD2; v_gene: TRBV7-2; j_gene: TRBJ2-3; CDR3nt: TGTGCCAGCAGCTTAGTTCCTAGCGGAATGACAGATACGCAGTATTTT; CDR3aa: CASSLVPSGMTDTQYF
abundance: -; d_gene: -; v_gene: TRBV28; j_gene: TRBJ2-6; CDR3nt: TGTGCCAGCAGCCCATTCGTCACAGGTGCTGGGGCCAACGTCCTGACTTTC; CDR3aa: CASSPFVTGAGANVLTF
abundance: -; d_gene: TRBD1; v_gene: TRBV24-1; j_gene: TRBJ1-4; CDR3nt: TGTGCCACCCCGGGAGGGGGCATTAATGAAAAACTGTTTTTT; CDR3aa: CATPGGGINEKLFF
abundance: -; d_gene: -; v_gene: TRBV9; j_gene: TRBJ2-7; CDR3nt: TGTGCCAGCAGCGTAGCTGGCCAGGGTTCTTACGAGCAGTACTTC; CDR3aa: CASSVAGQGSYEQYF
abundance: -; d_gene: -; v_gene: TRBV14; j_gene: TRBJ2-7; CDR3nt: TGTGCCAGCAGCCAACTTTCTACGGGGTACGAGCAGTACTTC; CDR3aa: CASSQLSTGYEQYF
abundance: -; d_gene: -; v_gene: TRBV28; j_gene: TRBJ1-1; CDR3nt: TGTGCCAGCAGTCCTTCGGGGGGGGCGGATTGGGTCACTGAAGCTTTCTTT; CDR3aa: CASSPSGGADWVTEAFF
abundance: -; d_gene: -; v_gene: TRBV2; j_gene: TRBJ1-6; CDR3nt: TGTGCCAGCACATCCGTGTACGGAGGGAATTCACCCCTCCACTTT; CDR3aa: CASTSVYGGNSPLHF
abundance: -; d_gene: -; v_gene: TRBV11-1; j_gene: TRBJ2-7; CDR3nt: TGTGCCAGCAGCTTAAACCAGGCAGAGCAGTACTTC; CDR3aa: CASSLNQAEQYF
abundance: -; d_gene: -; v_gene: TRBV2; j_gene: TRBJ1-1; CDR3nt: TGTGCCAGCAGTGAACGGAGGAACACTGAAGCTTTCTTT; CDR3aa: CASSERRNTEAFF
abundance: -; d_gene: -; v_gene: TRBV7-2; j_gene: TRBJ1-2; CDR3nt: TGTGCCAGCAGCATACTCCGGGACGGATATGGCTACACCTTC; CDR3aa: CASSILRDGYGYTF
abundance: -; d_gene: -; v_gene: TRBV6-5; j_gene: TRBJ1-6; CDR3nt: TGTGCCAGCAGTTACAGCCAGGTCCAAATTAATTCACCCCTCCACTTT; CDR3aa: CASSYSQVQINSPLHF
abundance: -; d_gene: -; v_gene: TRBV6-5; j_gene: TRBJ2-7; CDR3nt: TGTGCCAGCAGTCGGGACGGATCCTACGAGCAGTACTTC; CDR3aa: CASSRDGSYEQYF
abundance: -; d_gene: -; v_gene: TRBV5-1; j_gene: TRBJ1-4; CDR3nt: TGCGCCAGCAGCTTGATGTCCGGGCTTGAAAAACTGTTTTTT; CDR3aa: CASSLMSGLEKLFF